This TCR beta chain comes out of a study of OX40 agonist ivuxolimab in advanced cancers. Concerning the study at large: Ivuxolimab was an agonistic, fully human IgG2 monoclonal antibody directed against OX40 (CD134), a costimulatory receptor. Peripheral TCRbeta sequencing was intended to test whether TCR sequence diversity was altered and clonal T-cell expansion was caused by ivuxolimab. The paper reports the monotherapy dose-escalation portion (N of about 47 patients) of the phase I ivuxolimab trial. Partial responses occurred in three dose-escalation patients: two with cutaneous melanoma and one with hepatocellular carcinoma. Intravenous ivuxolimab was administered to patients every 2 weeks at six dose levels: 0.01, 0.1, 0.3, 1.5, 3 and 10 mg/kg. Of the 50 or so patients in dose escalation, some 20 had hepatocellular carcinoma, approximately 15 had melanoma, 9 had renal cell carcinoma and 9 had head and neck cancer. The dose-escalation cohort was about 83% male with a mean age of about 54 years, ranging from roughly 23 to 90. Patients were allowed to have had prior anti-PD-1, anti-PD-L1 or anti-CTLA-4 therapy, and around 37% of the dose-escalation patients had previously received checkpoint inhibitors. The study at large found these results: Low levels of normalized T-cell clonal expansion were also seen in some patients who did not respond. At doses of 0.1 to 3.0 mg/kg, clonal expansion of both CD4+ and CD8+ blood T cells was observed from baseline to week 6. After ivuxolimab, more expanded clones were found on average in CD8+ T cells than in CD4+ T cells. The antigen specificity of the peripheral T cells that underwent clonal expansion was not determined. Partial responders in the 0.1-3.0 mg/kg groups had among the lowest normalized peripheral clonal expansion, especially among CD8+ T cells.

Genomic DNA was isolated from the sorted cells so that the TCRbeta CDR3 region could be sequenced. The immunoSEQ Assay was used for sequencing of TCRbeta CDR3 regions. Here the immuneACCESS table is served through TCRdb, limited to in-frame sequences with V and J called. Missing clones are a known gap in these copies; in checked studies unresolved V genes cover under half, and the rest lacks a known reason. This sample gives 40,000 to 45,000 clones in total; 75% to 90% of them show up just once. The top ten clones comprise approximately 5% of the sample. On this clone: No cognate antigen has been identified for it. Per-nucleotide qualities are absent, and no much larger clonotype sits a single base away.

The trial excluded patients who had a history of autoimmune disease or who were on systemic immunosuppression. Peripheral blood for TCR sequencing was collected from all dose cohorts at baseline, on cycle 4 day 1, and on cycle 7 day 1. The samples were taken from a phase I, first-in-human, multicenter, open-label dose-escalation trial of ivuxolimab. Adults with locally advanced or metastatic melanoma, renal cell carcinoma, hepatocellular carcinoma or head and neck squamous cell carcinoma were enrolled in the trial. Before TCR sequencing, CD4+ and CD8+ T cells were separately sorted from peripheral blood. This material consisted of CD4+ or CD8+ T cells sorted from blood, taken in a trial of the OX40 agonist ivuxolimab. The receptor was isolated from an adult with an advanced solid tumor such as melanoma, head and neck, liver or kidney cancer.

The bases read TGTGCCAGCAAGCAAGACGGGAACACTGAAGCTTTCTTT. This encodes CASKQDGNTEAFF. The chain was built from TRBV6-6 and TRBJ1-1, with no D gene named confidently. V drops 7 bases and J drops 1 base, leaving 10 bases in between. The CDR3 holds 13 amino acids from the cysteine to the phenylalanine. Only the CDR3 DNA is retained, 39 bases long and in frame from the first base. CDR1 and CDR2 were assigned from the germline V gene (reference sequence) as MNHNY and SVGAGI.